This T cell receptor beta chain came from a study of post-analysis software for immune sequencing data. Study information: The cohort encompassed relapsing-remitting, secondary progressive and progressive-relapsing multiple sclerosis disease courses. Findings and limits, study-wide: Patients carried roughly 5 TRBV segments more frequently than controls did, and TRBV5-6, TRBV5-1 and TRBV20-1 were among them. Controls showed significantly higher normalized Chao1 diversity than did multiple sclerosis patients.

The CDR3 totals 13 residues. CDR1 and CDR2 from the germline V gene are SGHTA and FQGTGA. V was clipped by 4 bases and J by 8 bases, with 13 bases between them. This clonotype was seen more than once but under ten times. Its cognate antigen is unknown. The TCR beta cDNA libraries carried unique molecular identifiers. Some 500,000 cDNA molecules were obtained per 1 to 10 million input T cells. In TCRdb, the PCR reads were re-called with MiXCR into one record per CDR3 protein. Altogether roughly 540,000 distinct CDR3 sequences are present, approximately 34% being singletons, with the ten largest covering roughly 6%.

The material sequenced was blood. V is TRBV7-3 and J is TRBJ2-3; D is possibly TRBD2 (6 bases). The receptor's source is a girl aged 2-17 years with multiple sclerosis. CDR3 sequence (DNA): TGTGCCAGCAGCTCCGGCACCGGGAGTACGCAGTATTTT. This translates into CASSSGTGSTQYF.